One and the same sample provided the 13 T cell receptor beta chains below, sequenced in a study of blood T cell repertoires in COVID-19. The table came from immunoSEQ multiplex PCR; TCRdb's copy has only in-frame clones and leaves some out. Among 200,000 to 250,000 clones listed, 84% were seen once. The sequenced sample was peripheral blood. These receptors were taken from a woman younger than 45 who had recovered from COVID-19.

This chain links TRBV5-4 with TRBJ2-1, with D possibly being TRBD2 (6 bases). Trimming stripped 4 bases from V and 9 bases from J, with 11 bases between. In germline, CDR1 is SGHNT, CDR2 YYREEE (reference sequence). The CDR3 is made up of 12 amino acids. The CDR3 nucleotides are TGTGCCAGCAGCCGCGAAGCGGGTGAGCAGTTCTTC. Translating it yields CASSREAGEQFF.

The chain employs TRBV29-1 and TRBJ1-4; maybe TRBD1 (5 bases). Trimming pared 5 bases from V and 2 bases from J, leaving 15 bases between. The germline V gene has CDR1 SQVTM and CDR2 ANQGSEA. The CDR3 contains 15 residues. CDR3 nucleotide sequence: TGCAGCGTTACCTCATGGGGGGGTACTAATGAAAAACTGTTTTTT. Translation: CSVTSWGGTNEKLFF. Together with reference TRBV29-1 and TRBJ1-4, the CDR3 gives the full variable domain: SAVISQKPSRDICQRGTSLTIQCQVDSQVTMMFWYRQQPGQSLTLIATANQGSEATYESGFVIDKFPISRPNLTFSTLTVSNMSPEDSSIYLCSVTSWGGTNEKLFFGSGTQLSVL.

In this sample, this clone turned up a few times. The DNA for the CDR3 is TGTGCCAGCAGATTAAGACAGATTGAAGCTTTCTTT. Its translation: CASRLRQIEAFF. The chain links TRBV28 to TRBJ1-1, with a weak D call TRBD1 (5 bases). The V and J ends lost 6 bases and 7 bases respectively, with 12 bases between them. The CDR3 is 12 amino acids. The germline V gene has CDR1 MDHEN and CDR2 SYDVKM.

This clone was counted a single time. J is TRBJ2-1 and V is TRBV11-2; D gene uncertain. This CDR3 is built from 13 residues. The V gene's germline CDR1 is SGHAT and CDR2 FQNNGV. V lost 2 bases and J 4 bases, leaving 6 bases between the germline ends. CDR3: CASSLLGYNEQFF. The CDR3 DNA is TGTGCCAGCAGCTTACTCGGGTACAATGAGCAGTTCTTC.

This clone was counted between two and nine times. DNA for the CDR3: TGTGCCAGCGAGGACAGGCTAGAGGAGACCCAGTACTTC. Translation: CASEDRLEETQYF. This chain joins TRBV5-5 and TRBJ2-5, with 7 bases fitting TRBD1. Germline V lookup: CDR1 SGHKS, CDR2 YYEKEE (reference sequence). The V segment lost 7 bases and the J segment 5 bases; nucleotides outside the gene matches: 8. The CDR3 covers 13 residues.

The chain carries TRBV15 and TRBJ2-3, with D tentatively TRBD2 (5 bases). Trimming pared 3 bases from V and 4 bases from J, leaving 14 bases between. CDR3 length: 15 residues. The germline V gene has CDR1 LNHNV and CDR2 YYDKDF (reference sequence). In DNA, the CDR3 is TGTGCCACCAGCAGCGTCACCGCCGGGGCAGATACGCAGTATTTT. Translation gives CATSSVTAGADTQYF.

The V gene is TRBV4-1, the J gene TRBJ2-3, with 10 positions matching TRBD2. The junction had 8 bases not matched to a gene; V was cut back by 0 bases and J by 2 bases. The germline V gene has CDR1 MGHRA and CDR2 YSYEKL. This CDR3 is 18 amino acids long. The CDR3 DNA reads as TGCGCCAGCAGCCAAGAACCGATACTAGCGGGATACACAGATACGCAGTATTTT. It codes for CASSQEPILAGYTDTQYF.

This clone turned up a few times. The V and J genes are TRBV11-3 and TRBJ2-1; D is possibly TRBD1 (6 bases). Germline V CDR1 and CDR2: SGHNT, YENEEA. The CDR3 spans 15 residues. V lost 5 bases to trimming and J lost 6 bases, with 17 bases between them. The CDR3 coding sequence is TGTGCCAGCAGCCGAGCAGGGGTTGAGGGCAATGAGCAGTTCTTC. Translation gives CASSRAGVEGNEQFF.

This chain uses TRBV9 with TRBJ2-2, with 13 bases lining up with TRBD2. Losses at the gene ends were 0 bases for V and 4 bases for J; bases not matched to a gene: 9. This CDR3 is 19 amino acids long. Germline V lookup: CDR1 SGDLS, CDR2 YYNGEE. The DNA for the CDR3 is TGTGCCAGCAGCGTAGTATTAGGACTAGCGGGAGTTTCCACCGGGGAGCTGTTTTTT. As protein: CASSVVLGLAGVSTGELFF.

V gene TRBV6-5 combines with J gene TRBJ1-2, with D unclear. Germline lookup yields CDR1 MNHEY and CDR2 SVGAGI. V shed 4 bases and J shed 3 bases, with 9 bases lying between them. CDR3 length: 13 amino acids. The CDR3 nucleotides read TGTGCCAGCAGTTCGAGGGTGGACTATGGCTACACCTTC. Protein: CASSSRVDYGYTF.

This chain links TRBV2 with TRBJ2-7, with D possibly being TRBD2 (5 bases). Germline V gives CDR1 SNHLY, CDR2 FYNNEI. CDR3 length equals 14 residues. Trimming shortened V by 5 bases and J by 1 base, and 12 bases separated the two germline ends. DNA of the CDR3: TGTGCCAGCAGTCCCTGGGGAGCTTCCTACGAGCAGTACTTC. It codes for CASSPWGASYEQYF.

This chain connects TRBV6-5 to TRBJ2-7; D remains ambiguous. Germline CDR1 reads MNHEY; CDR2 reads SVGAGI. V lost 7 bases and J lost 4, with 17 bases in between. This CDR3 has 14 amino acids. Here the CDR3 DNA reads TGTGCCAGCAAGATTCGGTCAGGATTATACGAGCAGTACTTC. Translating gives CASKIRSGLYEQYF.

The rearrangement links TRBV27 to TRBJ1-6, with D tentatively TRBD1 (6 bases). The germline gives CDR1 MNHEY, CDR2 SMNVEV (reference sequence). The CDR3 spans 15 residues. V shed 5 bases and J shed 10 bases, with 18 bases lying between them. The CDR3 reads CASSPLTTGTSPLHF. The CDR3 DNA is TGTGCCAGCAGTCCTCTGACTACAGGGACCTCACCCCTCCACTTT.